These 29 T cell receptor beta chains came from one sample sequenced in a study of OX40 agonist ivuxolimab in advanced cancers. Sequencing was performed with immunoSEQ multiplex PCR; in TCRdb, only in-frame clones are kept and a portion is missing. This table has around 70,000 clones, approximately 81% appearing once. The material sequenced was CD4+ or CD8+ T cells sorted from blood, taken in a trial of the OX40 agonist ivuxolimab. These receptors were collected from an adult with an advanced solid tumor such as melanoma, head and neck, liver or kidney cancer.

The CDR3 spells CASSRTVTDTQYF. The CDR3 DNA is TGTGCCAGCAGCCGGACAGTAACAGATACGCAGTATTTT. The rearrangement links TRBV5-6 to TRBJ2-3, with D possibly TRBD1 on 6 matching bases. Germline CDR1 is SGHDT and CDR2 is YYEEEE. V lost 4 bases, J lost 3 bases, and 9 bases lay in between. CDR3 size: 13 residues.

V gene TRBV28 combines with J gene TRBJ2-3, with TRBD1 identical over 9 bases. The CDR3 runs to 15 residues. Trimming removed 3 bases from V and 4 bases from J; junction bases left unmatched: 5. Germline values: CDR1 MDHEN, CDR2 SYDVKM. The CDR3 here is CASSFGQGPADTQYF. As DNA, the CDR3 is TGTGCCAGCAGTTTTGGACAGGGGCCGGCAGATACGCAGTATTTT.

The rearrangement joins TRBV7-9 to TRBJ1-2; D is perhaps TRBD1 (6 bases). V was cut by 4 bases and J by 3 bases, with 12 bases left in between. There are 14 residues in the CDR3. Germline-derived CDR1 and CDR2 are SEHNR and FQNEAQ (reference sequence). The CDR3 DNA reads TGTGCCAGCAGCTCCCAGGCAGGGGACTATGGCTACACCTTC. Translating it yields CASSSQAGDYGYTF.

The chain has TRBV21-1 and TRBJ2-3; TRBD2 is taken as the D call from the table, unchecked against the DNA. TRBV21-1 is marked as a pseudogene. The CDR3 totals 15 residues. The CDR3 loop reads CASSKVSSGSDTQYF. In DNA form, the CDR3 reads TGTGCCAGCAGCAAAGTTTCGAGCGGGAGCGATACGCAGTATTTT.

The J gene is TRBJ2-2, the V gene TRBV5-1, with a possible D match to TRBD1 (5 bases). The length of the CDR3 is 14 residues. Between the trimmed V and J ends, which lost 1 base and 1 base, there was a span of 5 bases. Germline CDR1 is SGHRS and CDR2 is YFSETQ. The CDR3, as DNA: TGCGCCAGCAGCTTGACAGGGAACACCGGGGAGCTGTTTTTT. Protein: CASSLTGNTGELFF. Combining the CDR3 with reference TRBV5-1 and TRBJ2-2 gives the whole variable domain KAGVTQTPRYLIKTRGQQVTLSCSPISGHRSVSWYQQTPGQGLQFLFEYFSETQRNKGNFPGRFSGRQFSNSRSEMNVSTLELGDSALYLCASSLTGNTGELFFGEGSRLTVL.

This clone was recorded once. This chain uses TRBV30 with TRBJ1-2; D uncertain. Trimming pared 3 bases from V and 8 bases from J, leaving 13 bases between. The germline V gene has CDR1 GTSNPN and CDR2 SVGIG (reference sequence). The CDR3 consists of 12 residues. The CDR3: CAWSPTSGGYTF. The DNA for the CDR3 is TGTGCCTGGAGCCCTACCAGTGGCGGCTACACCTTC.

In its sample, this clone ranks as medium-sized. The identical CDR3 is also encoded by other nucleotide sequences in the sample. The genes are TRBV5-4 and TRBJ1-5; D unresolved. Trimming took 10 bases from V and 6 from J, leaving 14 bases between them. The CDR3 consists of 12 residues. Germline CDR1 is SGHNT and CDR2 is YYREEE (reference sequence). The DNA of the CDR3 is TGTGCCGCGGGTCGGCGGGGTCAGCCCCAGCATTTT. Its translation: CAAGRRGQPQHF.

This chain links TRBV28 with TRBJ1-5; 8 bases agree with TRBD1. The V and J ends lost 7 bases and 1 base, in that order; junction bases with no gene match: 12. Germline V gene data show CDR1 as MDHEN and CDR2 as SYDVKM. The CDR3 runs 17 residues. The CDR3 loop is CASTATTGGVSNQPQHF. The CDR3 DNA sequence: TGTGCCAGCACCGCGACCACAGGGGGGGTGAGCAATCAGCCCCAGCATTTT.

This clone came up once. J is TRBJ2-3 and V is TRBV7-8, with D maybe TRBD1 (5 bases). The CDR3 length is 15 residues. CDR1 and CDR2 (germline): SGHVS, FQNEAQ. The ends were cut back, 4 bases at V and 0 bases at J, with 11 bases in the middle. This CDR3 reads CASSSQESSTDTQYF. CDR3 in DNA: TGTGCCAGCAGCTCACAGGAATCTAGCACAGATACGCAGTATTTT.

The chain recombines TRBV28 with TRBJ2-1, with D perhaps TRBD2 (5 bases). V dropped 5 bases and J dropped 6 bases, with 17 bases sitting between them. The CDR3 is 15 amino acids. CDR1 is MDHEN, CDR2 SYDVKM, per germline. This CDR3 is CASSPLGRGSNEQFF. For the CDR3, the DNA is TGTGCCAGCAGTCCCCTGGGTCGGGGTAGCAATGAGCAGTTCTTC.

This clone was seen only a few times. V is TRBV30 and J is TRBJ1-5; D gene uncertain. Trimming took 1 base from V and 7 from J, leaving 11 bases between them. This CDR3 comprises 13 residues. Germline V gene lookup returns CDR1 GTSNPN and CDR2 SVGIG (reference sequence). The chain's CDR3 is CAWSDGVDQPQHF. As DNA, the CDR3 is TGTGCCTGGAGTGATGGTGTGGACCAGCCCCAGCATTTT. Filled out from reference TRBV30 and TRBJ1-5, the complete variable domain reads SQTIHQWPATLVQPVGSPLSLECTVEGTSNPNLYWYRQAAGRGLQLLFYSVGIGQISSEVPQNLSASRPQDRQFILSSKKLLLSDSGFYLCAWSDGVDQPQHFGDGTRLSIL.

This clone was detected once. The V gene is TRBV20-1, the J gene TRBJ2-4; either TRBD1 or TRBD2 may fit D (5 bases each). The CDR3 contains 11 residues. The germline V and J ends were trimmed by 6 bases and 9 bases, with 12 bases remaining between them. Per germline, CDR1 DFQATT and CDR2 SNEGSKA (reference sequence). Here the CDR3 DNA reads TGCAGTGCCCCCGGTGGGGGCATTCAGTACTTC. Protein: CSAPGGGIQYF.

The chain has TRBV7-9 and TRBJ1-1; D is uncertain. CDR1 is SEHNR, CDR2 FQNEAQ, per germline (reference sequence). The CDR3 loop spans 15 amino acids. V gave up 4 bases and J gave up 2 bases, with 14 bases separating them. The CDR3 here is CASSSPGSGNTEAFF. The DNA of the CDR3 is TGTGCCAGCAGCTCCCCGGGCTCGGGAAACACTGAAGCTTTCTTT.

The V and J genes are TRBV19 and TRBJ1-5; TRBD1 matches 9 bases. Per germline, CDR1 LNHDA and CDR2 SQIVND (reference sequence). This CDR3 spans 15 amino acids. The V segment lost 4 bases and the J segment 6 bases; nucleotides outside the gene matches: 7. For the CDR3, the DNA is TGTGCCAGTAGTAACCCGGGACAGGGTTTTCAGCCCCAGCATTTT. Its protein is CASSNPGQGFQPQHF.

The CDR3 loop reads CSPERGNEQFF. CDR3 DNA sequence: TGCAGCCCAGAGCGGGGCAATGAGCAGTTCTTC. The chain recombines TRBV29-1 with TRBJ2-1, with 7 positions matching TRBD2. V was pared by 8 bases and J by 6 bases, with 4 bases of the junction left unmatched. Germline CDR1 reads SQVTM; CDR2 reads ANQGSEA. The CDR3 covers 11 residues.

The chain carries TRBV18 and TRBJ2-3; D gene unclear. The germline gives CDR1 KGHSH, CDR2 LQKENI. V gave up 6 bases and J gave up 5 bases, with 9 bases separating them. The CDR3 sequence is 12 residues long. This CDR3 is CASSRLVDTQYF. The CDR3 DNA is TGTGCCAGCTCCCGCTTGGTAGATACGCAGTATTTT.

Note on this clone: The same CDR3 is also encoded by other DNA sequences in this sample. This chain connects TRBV5-4 to TRBJ1-1; D is unresolved. Trimming cost V 1 base and J 2 bases, with 0 bases left between them. The germline gives CDR1 SGHNT, CDR2 YYREEE (reference sequence). This CDR3 contains 11 residues. CDR3 region: CASSLNTEAFF. The DNA for the CDR3 is TGTGCCAGCAGCTTGAACACTGAAGCTTTCTTT.

The rearrangement uses TRBV28 and TRBJ1-6; TRBD1 aligns across 7 bases. J lost 3 bases, V lost 5 bases, and 7 bases had no gene match. CDR1 and CDR2 (germline): MDHEN, SYDVKM. The CDR3 totals 16 residues. In DNA form, the CDR3 reads TGTGCCAGCAGTGGGAACCAGGGGGGCTATAATTCACCCCTCCACTTT. Its protein product is CASSGNQGGYNSPLHF.

This sequence joins TRBV10-3 and TRBJ1-3; 9 positions match TRBD1. Looked up from germline, CDR1 is ENHRY and CDR2 is SYGVKD. The CDR3 runs to 15 residues. V shed 10 bases, J shed 6 bases, and the junction held 13 bases outside the gene matches. CDR3 amino acids: CATQPGQGRVNTIYF. For the CDR3, the DNA is TGTGCCACTCAACCGGGACAGGGTCGTGTAAACACCATATATTTT.

In DNA form, the CDR3 reads TGTGCCTGGAGTGCGGGAGGCCGATCCCACGGTACGCAGTATTTT. Its translation is CAWSAGGRSHGTQYF. The chain carries TRBV30 and TRBJ2-3; 7 positions match TRBD2. The germline V gene has CDR1 GTSNPN and CDR2 SVGIG (reference sequence). J gave up 8 bases and V 1 base, and 12 bases lay outside the gene matches. CDR3 length equals 15 residues.

V and J are TRBV5-1 and TRBJ2-3; 9 positions match TRBD1. Germline trimming cut 3 bases from V and 6 bases from J; bases unmatched to any gene: 2. Germline assignment: CDR1 SGHRS and CDR2 YFSETQ. This CDR3 comprises 13 residues. The CDR3 DNA is TGCGCCAGCAGCTGGGACAGGGTGGATACGCAGTATTTT. Protein product: CASSWDRVDTQYF.

The genes are TRBV9 and TRBJ2-3; either TRBD1 or TRBD2 may supply D (5 bases each). V lost 3 bases to trimming and J lost 2 bases, with 13 bases between them. CDR1 is SGDLS, CDR2 YYNGEE, per germline. This CDR3 comprises 15 residues. CDR3 DNA: TGTGCCAGCAGCGACTTCCCGGGACCCACAGATACGCAGTATTTT. It codes for CASSDFPGPTDTQYF.

This clone was recorded only once. The rearrangement links TRBV7-9 to TRBJ2-3; tentatively, D is TRBD2 (5 bases). V was pared by 5 bases and J by 1 base, with 19 bases between. Per the germline V gene, CDR1 is SEHNR and CDR2 is FQNEAQ (reference sequence). The length of the CDR3 is 17 residues. CDR3 nucleotides: TGTGCCAGCAGCCCGGGCCCTAGCTCCTTCGGCACAGATACGCAGTATTTT. Its protein is CASSPGPSSFGTDTQYF.

The chain combines TRBV7-3 with TRBJ2-1; no firm D call. Germline V gene sequence: CDR1 SGHTA, CDR2 FQGTGA. V lost 1 base, J lost 5 bases, and 6 bases lay in between. This CDR3 region has 13 residues. CDR3 sequence: CASSLRQDNEQFF. CDR3 coding DNA: TGTGCCAGCAGCTTAAGGCAGGACAATGAGCAGTTCTTC. Full variable domain (remainder filled in from reference TRBV7-3 and TRBJ2-1): GAGVSQTPSNKVTEKGKYVELRCDPISGHTALYWYRQSLGQGPEFLIYFQGTGAADDSGLPNDRFFAVRPEGSVSTLKIQRTERGDSAVYLCASSLRQDNEQFFGPGTRLTVL.

The chain joins TRBV7-7 to TRBJ2-5; TRBD1 matches at 7 bases. The germline V gene encodes CDR1 SSHAT and CDR2 FNYEAQ (reference sequence). This CDR3 contains 13 residues. V lost 5 bases, J lost 2 bases, and 2 bases stayed unmatched. CDR3 sequence reads: CASSATGQETQYF. The CDR3 DNA sequence: TGTGCCAGCAGCGCGACAGGGCAAGAGACCCAGTACTTC.

CDR3 amino acids: CASSVGTSTDTQYF. For the CDR3, the DNA is TGTGCCAGCAGCGTCGGGACAAGCACAGATACGCAGTATTTT. The chain couples TRBV11-2 to TRBJ2-3; D is perhaps TRBD1 (6 bases). The CDR3 length is 14 residues. Germline V gene lookup returns CDR1 SGHAT and CDR2 FQNNGV. The V end was cut by 5 bases, the J end by 0 bases, with 9 bases between.

This chain connects TRBV11-2 to TRBJ1-3; TRBD1 is a possible D gene (6 bases). The germline V gene has CDR1 SGHAT and CDR2 FQNNGV. With 1 base removed from V and 4 bases from J, the gap between germline ends came to 11 bases. The CDR3 length is 15 residues. DNA for the CDR3: TGTGCCAGCAGCTTAGTGGGGGGCCGCGGAAACACCATATATTTT. It translates to CASSLVGGRGNTIYF.

The chain carries TRBV28 and TRBJ2-7; no firm D call. Germline V lookup: CDR1 MDHEN, CDR2 SYDVKM. The CDR3 has 10 amino acids. Deletions cut 3 bases from V and 7 bases from J, with 4 bases between. In DNA form, the CDR3 reads TGTGCCAGCAGTTTGAGAGAGCAGTACTTC. Translation gives CASSLREQYF.

This clone was counted once. The rearrangement links TRBV23-1 to TRBJ2-4, with 9 bases lining up with TRBD1. TRBV23-1 is an open reading frame whose function is uncertain. The J segment lost 1 base and the V segment lost 0 bases, leaving 4 bases of the junction unmatched. This CDR3 comprises 17 residues. This CDR3 is CASSQSIGQGAKNIQYF. DNA of the CDR3: TGCGCCAGCAGTCAATCGATAGGACAGGGGGCCAAAAACATTCAGTACTTC.